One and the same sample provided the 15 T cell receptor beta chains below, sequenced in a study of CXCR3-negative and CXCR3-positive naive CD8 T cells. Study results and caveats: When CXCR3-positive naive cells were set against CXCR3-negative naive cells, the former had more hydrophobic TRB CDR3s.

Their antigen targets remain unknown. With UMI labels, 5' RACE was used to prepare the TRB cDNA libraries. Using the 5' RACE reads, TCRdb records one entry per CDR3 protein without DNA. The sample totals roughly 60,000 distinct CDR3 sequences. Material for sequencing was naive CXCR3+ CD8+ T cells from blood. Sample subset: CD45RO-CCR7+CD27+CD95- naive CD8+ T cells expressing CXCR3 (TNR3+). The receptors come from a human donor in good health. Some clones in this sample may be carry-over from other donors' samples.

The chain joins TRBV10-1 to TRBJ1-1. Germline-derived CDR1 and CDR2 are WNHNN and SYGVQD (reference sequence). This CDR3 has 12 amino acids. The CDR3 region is CASTKLNTEAFF.

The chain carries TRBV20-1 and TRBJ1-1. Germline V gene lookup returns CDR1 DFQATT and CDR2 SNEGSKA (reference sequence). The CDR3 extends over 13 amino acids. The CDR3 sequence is CSASLGDLAEAFF.

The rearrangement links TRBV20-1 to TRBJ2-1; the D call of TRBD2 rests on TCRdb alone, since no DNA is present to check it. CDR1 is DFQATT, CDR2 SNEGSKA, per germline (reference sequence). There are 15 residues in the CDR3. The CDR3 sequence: CSAREGGLADNEQFF.

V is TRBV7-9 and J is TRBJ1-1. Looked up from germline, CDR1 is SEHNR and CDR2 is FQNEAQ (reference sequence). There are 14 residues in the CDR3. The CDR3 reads CASSLVGLTTEAFF.

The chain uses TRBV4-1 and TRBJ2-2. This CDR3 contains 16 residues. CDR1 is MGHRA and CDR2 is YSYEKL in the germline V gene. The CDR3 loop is CASSALLSANTGELFF.

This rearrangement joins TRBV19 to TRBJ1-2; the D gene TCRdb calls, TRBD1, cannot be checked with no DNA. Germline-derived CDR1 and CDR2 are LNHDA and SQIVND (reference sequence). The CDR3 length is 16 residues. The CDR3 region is CASSPGTGEANYGYTF.

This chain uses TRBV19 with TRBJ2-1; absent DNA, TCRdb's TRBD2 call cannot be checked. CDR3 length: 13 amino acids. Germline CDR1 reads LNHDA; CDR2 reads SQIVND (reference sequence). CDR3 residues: CASTRGGWDERFF.

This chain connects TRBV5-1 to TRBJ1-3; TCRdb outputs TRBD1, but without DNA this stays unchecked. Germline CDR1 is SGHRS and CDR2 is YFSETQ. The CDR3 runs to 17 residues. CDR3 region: CASSLEPGQLLGNTIYF. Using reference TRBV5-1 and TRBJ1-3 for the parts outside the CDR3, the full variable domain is KAGVTQTPRYLIKTRGQQVTLSCSPISGHRSVSWYQQTPGQGLQFLFEYFSETQRNKGNFPGRFSGRQFSNSRSEMNVSTLELGDSALYLCASSLEPGQLLGNTIYFGEGSWLTVV.

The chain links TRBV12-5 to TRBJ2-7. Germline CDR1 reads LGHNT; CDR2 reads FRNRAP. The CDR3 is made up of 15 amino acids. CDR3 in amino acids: CASGEPDDLSREQYF.

CDR3 sequence: CASGTTTEGQPQHF. The J gene is TRBJ1-5, the V gene TRBV5-5; there is no DNA to check the TCRdb D call of TRBD1. The length of the CDR3 is 14 residues. The V gene's germline CDR1 is SGHKS and CDR2 YYEKEE (reference sequence).

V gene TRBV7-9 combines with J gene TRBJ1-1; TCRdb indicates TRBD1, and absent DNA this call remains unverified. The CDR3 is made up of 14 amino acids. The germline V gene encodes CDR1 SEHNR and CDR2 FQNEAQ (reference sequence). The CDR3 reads CASTPGGGGTEAFF.

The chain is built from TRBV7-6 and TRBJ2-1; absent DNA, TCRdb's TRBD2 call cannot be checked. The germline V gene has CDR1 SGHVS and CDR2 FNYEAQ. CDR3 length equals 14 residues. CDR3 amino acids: CASRWTSGRGEQFF.

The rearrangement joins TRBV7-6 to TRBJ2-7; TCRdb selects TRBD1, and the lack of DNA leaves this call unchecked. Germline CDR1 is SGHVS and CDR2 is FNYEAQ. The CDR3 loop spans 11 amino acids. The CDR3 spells CASEDSYEQYF.

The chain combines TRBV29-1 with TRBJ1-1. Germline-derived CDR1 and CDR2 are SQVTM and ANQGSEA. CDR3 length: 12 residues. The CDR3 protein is CSGKIGDTEAFF.

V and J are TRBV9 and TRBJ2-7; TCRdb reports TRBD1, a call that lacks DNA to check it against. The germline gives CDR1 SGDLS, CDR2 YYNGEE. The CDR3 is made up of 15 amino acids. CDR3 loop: CASSAFQGASYEQYF.